This passage covers 28 T cell receptor beta chains from one sample sequenced in a study of T-cell reconstitution after alpha-beta-depleted transplantation in children. Unique molecular identifiers were incorporated into the prepared TCRbeta library. TCRdb redid the calling of the PCR reads with MiXCR, one entry per CDR3 protein. Of about 500,000 distinct CDR3 sequences in the sample, approximately 30% were seen once. This specimen was PBMCs from the stem cell graft donor, taken from the stem cell graft. These receptors originate from a human donor who donated a stem cell graft to a child with aplastic anemia.

The V and J genes are TRBV30 and TRBJ2-7, with D perhaps TRBD2 (5 bases). V was pared by 3 bases and J by 3 bases, with 18 bases between. The CDR3 runs to 15 residues. Germline loops: CDR1 GTSNPN, CDR2 SVGIG (reference sequence). CDR3 nucleotides: TGTGCCTGGAGATCGAGGGCGCCAGTCAGCTACGAGCAGTACTTC. The encoded protein is CAWRSRAPVSYEQYF.

In this sample, this clonotype turned up many times. This chain's CDR3 is CASSYLRAHNEQFF. CDR3 nucleotides: TGTGCCAGCAGTTACCTGCGGGCCCACAATGAGCAGTTCTTC. The chain carries TRBV6-5 and TRBJ2-1, with D tentatively TRBD2 (5 bases). The CDR3 length is 14 residues. The ends were cut back, 2 bases at V and 5 bases at J, with 10 bases in the middle. The V gene's germline CDR1 is MNHEY and CDR2 SVGAGI.

This clonotype came up a few times. The chain links TRBV18 to TRBJ1-2; D is unresolved. Germline CDR1 reads KGHSH; CDR2 reads LQKENI. V was trimmed by 8 bases and J by 8 bases, leaving 24 bases between them. The CDR3 spans 15 residues. In DNA, the CDR3 is TGTGCCAGCGCAGTCACGGGTGTATTTGCAGAAGGCTACACCTTC. It translates to CASAVTGVFAEGYTF. Filled out from reference TRBV18 and TRBJ1-2, the complete variable domain reads NAGVMQNPRHLVRRRGQEARLRCSPMKGHSHVYWYRQLPEEGLKFMVYLQKENIIDESGMPKERFSAEFPKEGPSILRIQQVVRGDSAAYFCASAVTGVFAEGYTFGSGTRLTVV.

This clonotype has a handful of counts. This chain uses TRBV20-1 with TRBJ1-6, with 7 positions matching TRBD1. CDR3 length equals 15 residues. Trimming at V came to 3 bases and at J to 7 bases, leaving 9 bases not matched to a gene. Germline CDR1 DFQATT, CDR2 SNEGSKA (reference sequence). CDR3 coding DNA: TGCAGTGCTAGGGTAGGGGGCGCTAGGAATTCACCCCTCCACTTT. It translates to CSARVGGARNSPLHF.

The V and J genes are TRBV3-1 and TRBJ2-7; D perhaps matches TRBD2 (5 bases). CDR1 LGHDT and CDR2 YNNKEL come from the germline V gene (reference sequence). V dropped 6 bases and J dropped 4 bases, with 13 bases sitting between them. The CDR3 totals 13 residues. CDR3 residues: CASSDYLGYEQYF. Written as DNA, the CDR3 is TGTGCCAGCAGTGACTACCTCGGGTACGAGCAGTACTTC.

This clonotype has only a few counts. This rearrangement joins TRBV5-6 to TRBJ1-2; D is unclear. Germline CDR1 reads SGHDT; CDR2 reads YYEEEE. The CDR3 covers 13 residues. Trimming took 4 bases from V and 7 from J, leaving 14 bases between them. The CDR3 nucleotides read TGTGCCAGCAGCCGTAATAAGGTATCTGGCTACACCTTC. This codes for CASSRNKVSGYTF.

In this sample, this clonotype turned up a few times. V is TRBV20-1 and J is TRBJ2-3; perhaps TRBD2 as D (6 bases). The CDR3 loop spans 17 amino acids. Trimming cost V 0 bases and J 1 base, with 17 bases left between them. Germline loops: CDR1 DFQATT, CDR2 SNEGSKA (reference sequence). Here the CDR3 DNA reads TGCAGTGCTAGAGATCTGTGGCGGGGAGAGGGCACAGATACGCAGTATTTT. It codes for CSARDLWRGEGTDTQYF.

The gene calls are TRBV20-1 and TRBJ2-1; tentatively, D is TRBD2 (6 bases). Per germline, CDR1 DFQATT and CDR2 SNEGSKA (reference sequence). V was cut by 1 base and J by 2 bases, with 12 bases left in between. The CDR3 is 15 residues long. The CDR3 bases are TGCAGTGCTAGAGCTTGGGACTCAGCCTACAATGAGCAGTTCTTC. Translating it yields CSARAWDSAYNEQFF.

This clonotype has just a few counts. The rearrangement joins TRBV6-2 or TRBV6-3 to TRBJ2-5; D possibly matches TRBD1 or TRBD2 (5 bases each). CDR1 is MNHEY and CDR2 is SVGEGT in the germline V gene. This CDR3 region has 14 residues. V dropped 2 bases and J dropped 4 bases, with 11 bases sitting between them. The CDR3: CASSYGGRGETQYF. The CDR3 DNA follows: TGTGCCAGCAGTTACGGGGGACGAGGAGAGACCCAGTACTTC.

The chain couples TRBV5-4 to TRBJ2-1; 8 positions match TRBD1. V was clipped by 4 bases and J by 7 bases; unmatched bases: 13. The CDR3 contains 16 residues. Germline V gene lookup returns CDR1 SGHNT and CDR2 YYREEE (reference sequence). The CDR3 loop reads CASSPPHRGISNEQFF. The CDR3 coding sequence is TGTGCCAGCAGCCCCCCACACAGGGGGATCTCGAATGAGCAGTTCTTC.

This CDR3 is CASSQDDGTSPLHF. The CDR3 DNA sequence: TGTGCCAGCAGTCAAGACGACGGGACTTCACCCCTCCACTTT. The J gene is TRBJ1-6, the V gene TRBV12-3 or TRBV12-4, with D possibly matching TRBD1 (5 bases). The CDR3 is 14 amino acids. The V gene lost 5 bases and the J gene lost 9 bases, with 14 bases spanning the gap.

This clonotype was observed a handful of times. This chain joins TRBV12-5 and TRBJ2-4; D gene ambiguous. V lost 9 bases and J lost 3, with 12 bases in between. The CDR3 length is 13 residues. Germline loops: CDR1 LGHNT, CDR2 FRNRAP. For the CDR3, the DNA is TGTGCTAGCGACACTAACCTCAAAAACATTCAGTACTTC. Its translation: CASDTNLKNIQYF.

The J gene is TRBJ2-6, the V gene TRBV29-1; D gene unclear. V lost 7 bases, J lost 0 bases, and 10 bases lay in between. The germline gives CDR1 SQVTM, CDR2 ANQGSEA. The CDR3 totals 14 residues. As DNA, the CDR3 is TGCAGCGCCCTCGCAGGCTCTGGGGCCAACGTCCTGACTTTC. It translates to CSALAGSGANVLTF.

V gene TRBV5-1 combines with J gene TRBJ1-1; 8 bases fit TRBD1. Germline V CDR1 and CDR2: SGHRS, YFSETQ. The CDR3 runs to 13 residues. Germline trimming cut 4 bases from V and 5 bases from J; bases unmatched to any gene: 4. CDR3: CASSGTGGTEAFF. The DNA of the CDR3 is TGCGCCAGCAGCGGGACAGGAGGGACTGAAGCTTTCTTT. Full variable domain (rest looked up from reference TRBV5-1 and TRBJ1-1): KAGVTQTPRYLIKTRGQQVTLSCSPISGHRSVSWYQQTPGQGLQFLFEYFSETQRNKGNFPGRFSGRQFSNSRSEMNVSTLELGDSALYLCASSGTGGTEAFFGQGTRLTVV.

This clonotype turned up a few times. The rearrangement joins TRBV5-6 to TRBJ1-2; D is perhaps TRBD1 (6 bases). Germline V gene data show CDR1 as SGHDT and CDR2 as YYEEEE. The ends were cut back, 4 bases at V and 0 bases at J, with 13 bases in the middle. The CDR3 has 15 amino acids. CDR3 loop: CASSLWTESNYGYTF. For the CDR3, the DNA is TGTGCCAGCAGCCTGTGGACAGAATCTAACTATGGCTACACCTTC.

The gene calls are TRBV9 and TRBJ2-3; 14 nucleotides match TRBD2. The CDR3 is made up of 17 amino acids. The V and J ends lost 1 base and 4 bases, in that order; junction bases with no gene match: 5. CDR1 is SGDLS, CDR2 YYNGEE, per germline. The CDR3 sequence is CASSVTATSGRADTQYF. Written as DNA, the CDR3 is TGTGCCAGCAGCGTAACAGCGACTAGCGGGAGGGCAGATACGCAGTATTTT.

The rearrangement joins TRBV20-1 to TRBJ2-3, with D possibly matching TRBD1 (6 bases). Germline V gene sequence: CDR1 DFQATT, CDR2 SNEGSKA (reference sequence). The CDR3 consists of 13 residues. The CDR3, as DNA: TGCAGCGAAAGTGGGACAACCATAGTTACGCAGTATTTT. Its protein product is CSESGTTIVTQYF.

This clonotype has only a few counts. The chain links TRBV9 to TRBJ2-5, with TRBD2 identical over 7 bases. Trimming took 0 bases from V and 2 from J; bases not matched to a gene: 13. Germline values: CDR1 SGDLS, CDR2 YYNGEE. The CDR3 has 18 residues. The CDR3 reads CASSVGGGGSHRQETQYF. CDR3 nucleotide sequence: TGTGCCAGCAGCGTAGGGGGGGGAGGTAGCCACCGACAAGAGACCCAGTACTTC.

This clonotype was seen only a few times. The V and J genes are TRBV7-9 and TRBJ1-5; perhaps TRBD1 as D (5 bases). Germline lookup yields CDR1 SEHNR and CDR2 FQNEAQ (reference sequence). CDR3 length equals 16 residues. The V and J ends lost 1 base and 4 bases respectively, with 14 bases between them. DNA for the CDR3: TGTGCCAGCAGCTTAGATAACGGGGCCGAGAATCAGCCCCAGCATTTT. Its protein is CASSLDNGAENQPQHF.

This clonotype was counted only a few times. V gene TRBV27 combines with J gene TRBJ1-2; D is possibly TRBD1 (6 bases). In germline, CDR1 is MNHEY, CDR2 SMNVEV (reference sequence). V lost 6 bases and J lost 7, with 18 bases in between. This CDR3 comprises 14 residues. The CDR3 is CASSLTGAYPGYTF. The CDR3 DNA reads TGTGCCAGCAGCTTGACAGGAGCCTACCCTGGCTACACCTTC.

The chain couples TRBV6-5 to TRBJ2-7; 8 positions agree with TRBD1. Trimming cost V 5 bases and J 0 bases; bases outside gene matches: 6. The germline CDR1 and CDR2 sequences are MNHEY and SVGAGI. The CDR3 length is 15 residues. CDR3 in DNA: TGTGCCAGCAGTAGACAGGGGCCGAGCTCCTACGAGCAGTACTTC. Its translation is CASSRQGPSSYEQYF.

This clonotype was seen a few times. The chain uses TRBV6-5 and TRBJ2-5; TRBD1 matches at 7 bases. Germline V gives CDR1 MNHEY, CDR2 SVGAGI. This CDR3 region has 15 residues. J lost 3 bases, V lost 1 base, and 5 bases had no gene match. CDR3 amino acids: CASSYYRGWEETQYF. The CDR3 coding sequence is TGTGCCAGCAGTTACTACAGGGGTTGGGAAGAGACCCAGTACTTC.

V usage is TRBV13 and J usage is TRBJ1-3, with TRBD1 identical over 8 bases. With V trimmed by 5 bases and J by 0 bases, 15 bases remained unmatched. The CDR3 has 19 residues. Germline CDR1 reads PRHDT; CDR2 reads FYEKMQ (reference sequence). CDR3 DNA sequence: TGTGCCAGCAGCGCCGGGACAGGCCTTCTTGCTTCCTCTGGAAACACCATATATTTT. Translated, it gives CASSAGTGLLASSGNTIYF.

The chain recombines TRBV10-3 with TRBJ1-1; 7 bases map to TRBD1. CDR1 and CDR2 (germline): ENHRY, SYGVKD. J lost 1 base, V lost 4 bases, and 21 bases had no gene match. This CDR3 is 20 amino acids long. CDR3 residues: CAISGGSFRGEGQANTEAFF. The CDR3 region has the DNA TGTGCCATCAGTGGGGGAAGCTTTAGGGGCGAAGGACAGGCGAACACTGAAGCTTTCTTT.

The chain combines TRBV4-3 with TRBJ2-2, with 8 bases that match TRBD2. V shed 1 base, J shed 7 bases, and the junction held 2 bases outside the gene matches. This CDR3 has 14 residues. CDR1 and CDR2 (germline): LGHNA, YSLEER. In DNA, the CDR3 is TGCGCCAGCAGCCAAGCGGGGGGGATCGGGGAGCTGTTTTTT. It is translated as CASSQAGGIGELFF.

This rearrangement joins TRBV7-9 to TRBJ1-4, with TRBD1 identical over 9 bases. V lost 5 bases and J lost 3; bases outside the gene matches: 10. The CDR3 is 17 residues long. In germline, CDR1 is SEHNR, CDR2 FQNEAQ (reference sequence). Here the CDR3 reads CASSGTGTGLANEKLFF. As DNA, the CDR3 is TGTGCCAGCAGCGGGACGGGGACAGGGCTGGCTAATGAAAAACTGTTTTTT.

This clonotype was seen ten or more times. The V gene is TRBV20-1, the J gene TRBJ2-6, with 9 nucleotides matching TRBD2. Trimming took 4 bases from V and 1 from J; bases not matched to a gene: 8. This CDR3 spans 17 amino acids. The V gene's germline CDR1 is DFQATT and CDR2 SNEGSKA (reference sequence). The CDR3 coding sequence is TGCAGTGCTAAGCCCCCTAGCGGGAAATCTGGGGCCAACGTCCTGACTTTC. This translates into CSAKPPSGKSGANVLTF.

This clonotype was observed a few times. The chain combines TRBV7-8 with TRBJ1-2; D unclear. Trimming left V 2 bases short and J 5 bases short, with 12 bases between. The V gene's germline CDR1 is SGHVS and CDR2 FQNEAQ. The CDR3 totals 14 residues. CDR3: CASSLRAGNYGYTF. CDR3 sequence (DNA): TGTGCCAGCAGCTTAAGGGCAGGCAATTATGGCTACACCTTC.